Following are 17 T cell receptor beta chains from one sample sequenced in a study of T-cell memory formation after mild COVID-19. TCRdb used MiXCR to reprocess the 5' RACE reads, holding one entry per CDR3 protein. The repertoire includes roughly 450,000 distinct CDR3 sequences, around a sixth of them detected once, and around an eighth sits in the top ten. The sequenced sample consisted of PBMCs or a T cell subset sorted from them (not recorded which). These receptors originate from an adult woman who had mild COVID-19 (a few samples of this study predate the infection). Cell type and time point are not known.

This clonotype was observed at least ten times. The chain is built from TRBV7-8 and TRBJ2-6; no clear D gene. CDR1 and CDR2 from the germline V gene are SGHVS and FQNEAQ. V lost 1 base and J lost 1, with 8 bases in between. The CDR3 is 16 residues long. CDR3 DNA sequence: TGTGCCAGCAGCTTAGTGTTGGGGTCTGGGGCCAACGTCCTGACTTTC. The encoded protein is CASSLVLGSGANVLTF.

This clonotype was detected only a few times. The rearrangement uses TRBV5-1 and TRBJ1-2; TRBD1 matches 8 bases. Germline trimming cut 3 bases from V and 0 bases from J; bases unmatched to any gene: 4. The CDR3 covers 15 residues. Per the germline V gene, CDR1 is SGHRS and CDR2 is YFSETQ. The DNA of the CDR3 is TGCGCCAGCAGCTGGTGGGACAGGCCTAACTATGGCTACACCTTC. Protein product: CASSWWDRPNYGYTF.

The rearrangement joins TRBV5-1 to TRBJ1-3, with D uncertain. The CDR3 loop spans 14 amino acids. Between the trimmed V and J ends, which lost 4 bases and 9 bases, there was a span of 17 bases. Germline CDR1 is SGHRS and CDR2 is YFSETQ. The CDR3 sequence: CASSLRSEASTIYF. DNA of the CDR3: TGCGCCAGCAGCCTCCGGTCTGAGGCCAGCACCATATATTTT.

The J gene is TRBJ2-7, the V gene TRBV11-3, with D tentatively TRBD1 (6 bases). The CDR3 has 14 amino acids. The ends were cut back, 6 bases at V and 2 bases at J, with 14 bases in the middle. Germline assignment: CDR1 SGHNT and CDR2 YENEEA. The CDR3 loop is CASSYRDKTYEQYF. In nucleotides, the CDR3 is TGTGCCAGCAGTTACCGGGACAAGACCTACGAGCAGTACTTC.

The chain links TRBV12-3 or TRBV12-4 to TRBJ1-6; D gene uncertain. V dropped 3 bases and J dropped 6 bases, with 15 bases sitting between them. The CDR3 consists of 16 residues. The CDR3 nucleotides read TGTGCCAGCAGTTTCTTGTCATTCCTTACTAATTCACCCCTCCACTTT. Its protein is CASSFLSFLTNSPLHF.

In its sample, this clonotype was seen a few times. The chain uses TRBV30 and TRBJ1-1, with TRBD1 identical over 9 bases. CDR1 and CDR2 (germline): GTSNPN, SVGIG (reference sequence). Trimming removed 8 bases from V and 3 bases from J; junction bases left unmatched: 7. CDR3 length: 13 amino acids. CDR3 loop: CATSGQGHTEAFF. As DNA, the CDR3 is TGTGCCACCTCGGGACAGGGACACACTGAAGCTTTCTTT. Together with reference TRBV30 and TRBJ1-1, the CDR3 gives the full variable domain: SQTIHQWPATLVQPVGSPLSLECTVEGTSNPNLYWYRQAAGRGLQLLFYSVGIGQISSEVPQNLSASRPQDRQFILSSKKLLLSDSGFYLCATSGQGHTEAFFGQGTRLTVV.

This clonotype was picked up a small number of times. The chain joins TRBV7-9 to TRBJ1-2, with TRBD1 matching over 9 bases. CDR3 length equals 16 residues. With 5 bases clipped from V and 1 base from J, the junction kept 8 bases outside the gene matches. Germline CDR1 reads SEHNR; CDR2 reads FQNEAQ (reference sequence). The CDR3 sequence: CASSLGTGKINYGYTF. The CDR3 DNA reads TGTGCCAGCAGCCTCGGGACAGGGAAGATTAACTATGGCTACACCTTC.

The rearrangement links TRBV29-1 to TRBJ2-1; 11 nucleotides match TRBD2. The V segment lost 1 base and the J segment 9 bases; nucleotides outside the gene matches: 8. The germline V gene has CDR1 SQVTM and CDR2 ANQGSEA. The CDR3 totals 15 residues. This CDR3 is CSVEGGLAGPGEQFF. CDR3 DNA: TGCAGCGTTGAAGGCGGACTAGCGGGCCCCGGTGAGCAGTTCTTC.

V is TRBV27 and J is TRBJ2-7; TRBD1 matches 8 bases. The CDR3 runs 14 residues. J was trimmed by 3 bases and V by 4 bases; bases with no gene match: 5. Germline CDR1 MNHEY, CDR2 SMNVEV (reference sequence). CDR3 nucleotides: TGTGCCAGCAGTTGGGACAGGAGTCTCTACGAGCAGTACTTC. Translating gives CASSWDRSLYEQYF.

The chain links TRBV18 to TRBJ2-1, with 9 bases aligning to TRBD1. Germline assignment: CDR1 KGHSH and CDR2 LQKENI. V was clipped by 3 bases and J by 2 bases; unmatched bases: 5. This CDR3 is 16 amino acids long. The CDR3 loop is CASSPLGTGTYNEQFF. The CDR3, as DNA: TGTGCCAGCTCACCTCTTGGGACAGGGACCTACAATGAGCAGTTCTTC. Full variable domain (remainder filled in from reference TRBV18 and TRBJ2-1): NAGVMQNPRHLVRRRGQEARLRCSPMKGHSHVYWYRQLPEEGLKFMVYLQKENIIDESGMPKERFSAEFPKEGPSILRIQQVVRGDSAAYFCASSPLGTGTYNEQFFGPGTRLTVL.

This clonotype was recorded a few times. The V call is TRBV7-8, the J call TRBJ2-1, with 10 bases matching TRBD1. The CDR3 totals 15 residues. Germline trimming cut 5 bases from V and 7 bases from J; bases unmatched to any gene: 8. CDR1 is SGHVS, CDR2 FQNEAQ, per germline. In DNA, the CDR3 is TGTGCCAGCAGCCTTGACAGGGGGCTTAGTAATGAGCAGTTCTTC. This codes for CASSLDRGLSNEQFF.

This chain joins TRBV2 and TRBJ2-7, with D possibly matching TRBD1 (5 bases). Trimming pared 8 bases from V and 6 bases from J, leaving 14 bases between. Per the germline V gene, CDR1 is SNHLY and CDR2 is FYNNEI. The CDR3 covers 12 residues. CDR3 region: CASGDQGTEQYF. The CDR3 DNA is TGTGCCAGCGGAGACCAGGGAACCGAGCAGTACTTC.

There are many counts of this clonotype. This CDR3 reads CASSPSRGAGYSTDTQYF. For the CDR3, the DNA is TGCGCCAGCAGCCCCAGCCGGGGAGCGGGATATAGCACAGATACGCAGTATTTT. The rearrangement joins TRBV5-1 to TRBJ2-3; TRBD2 aligns across 7 bases. CDR1 is SGHRS, CDR2 YFSETQ, per germline. This CDR3 is 18 amino acids long. V lost 4 bases and J lost 0; bases outside the gene matches: 14.

Many counts were recorded for this clonotype. One junction end disagrees with the germline gene, perhaps due to a read error. The chain employs TRBV5-1 and TRBJ2-7, with D unclear. The CDR3 is made up of 12 amino acids. Germline V gene sequence: CDR1 SGHRS, CDR2 YFSETQ. This CDR3 is CASSLDTYEQYF. CDR3 in DNA: TGTGCCAGCAGCTTAGATACCTACGAGCAGTACTTC.

The chain has TRBV4-2 and TRBJ2-2, with D uncertain. The CDR3 extends over 13 amino acids. The germline V and J ends were trimmed by 6 bases and 2 bases, with 7 bases remaining between them. Per germline, CDR1 LGHNA and CDR2 YNFKEQ. This chain's CDR3 is CASREDNTGELFF. The DNA of the CDR3 is TGTGCCAGCAGAGAGGATAACACCGGGGAGCTGTTTTTT.

The chain recombines TRBV5-1 with TRBJ1-5; TRBD1 might be the D (5 bases). V lost 0 bases, J lost 3 bases, and 10 bases lay in between. The CDR3 has 15 amino acids. The germline gives CDR1 SGHRS, CDR2 YFSETQ. Here the CDR3 DNA reads TGCGCCAGCAGCTTGGTTGCGGGGGTCAATCAGCCCCAGCATTTT. Translation gives CASSLVAGVNQPQHF. Full variable domain (remainder filled in from reference TRBV5-1 and TRBJ1-5): KAGVTQTPRYLIKTRGQQVTLSCSPISGHRSVSWYQQTPGQGLQFLFEYFSETQRNKGNFPGRFSGRQFSNSRSEMNVSTLELGDSALYLCASSLVAGVNQPQHFGDGTRLSIL.

V and J are TRBV7-2 and TRBJ2-2, with D uncertain. The CDR3 covers 12 residues. Germline V gene data show CDR1 as SGHTA and CDR2 as FQGNSA. V was cut by 5 bases and J by 7 bases, with 8 bases left in between. The CDR3 bases are TGTGCCAGCAGCCGCGATATCGGGGAGCTGTTTTTT. Its translation is CASSRDIGELFF.